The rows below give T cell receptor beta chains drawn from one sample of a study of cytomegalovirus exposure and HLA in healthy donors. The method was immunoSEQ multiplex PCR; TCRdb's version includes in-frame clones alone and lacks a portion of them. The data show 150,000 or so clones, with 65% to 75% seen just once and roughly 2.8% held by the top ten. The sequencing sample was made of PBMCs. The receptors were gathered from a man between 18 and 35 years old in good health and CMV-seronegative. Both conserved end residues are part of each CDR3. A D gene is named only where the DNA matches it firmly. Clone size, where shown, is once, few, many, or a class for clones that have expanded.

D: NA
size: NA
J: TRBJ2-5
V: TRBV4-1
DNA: TGCGCCAGCAGCCCTACTCAGACAGTAGGAGAGACCCAGTACTTC
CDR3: CASSPTQTVGETQYF

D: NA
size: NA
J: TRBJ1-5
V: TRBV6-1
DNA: TGTGCCAGCAGCTCTCCAGGGGAGAGTCAGCCCCAGCATTTT
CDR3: CASSSPGESQPQHF

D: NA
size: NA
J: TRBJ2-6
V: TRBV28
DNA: TGTGCCAGCAGCAATGGGGGACACAACTATGGGGCCAACGGCCTGACTTTC
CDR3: CASSNGGHNYGANGLTF

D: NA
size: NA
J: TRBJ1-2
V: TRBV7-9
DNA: TGTGCCAGCAGCTTTGAGGGAGGGAATGGCTACACCTTC
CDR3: CASSFEGGNGYTF

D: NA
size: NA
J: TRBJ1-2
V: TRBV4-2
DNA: TGTGCCAGCAGCCAAGGACAATCCTATGGCTACACCTTC
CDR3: CASSQGQSYGYTF

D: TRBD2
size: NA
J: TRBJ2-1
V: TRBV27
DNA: TGTGCCAGCAGTTTGGGGCGGGGGGGCTACAATGAGCAGTTCTTC
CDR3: CASSLGRGGYNEQFF

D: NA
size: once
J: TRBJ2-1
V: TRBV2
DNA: TGTGCCAGCAGTGAAGCGCTGGCGGCAACTCCCTGGCTCTTC
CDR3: CASSEALAATPWLF

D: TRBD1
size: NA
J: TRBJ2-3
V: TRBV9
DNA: TGTGCCAGCAGCATAACAGGGGGCGCCACAGATACGCAGTATTTT
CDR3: CASSITGGATDTQYF

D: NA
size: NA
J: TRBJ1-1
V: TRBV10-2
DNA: TGCGCCAGCAGTGATACAGGGTGGGGGATCACTGAAGCTTTCTTT
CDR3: CASSDTGWGITEAFF

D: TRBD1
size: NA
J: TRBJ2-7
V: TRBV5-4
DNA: TGTGCCAGCAGCCGGACAGGGTCGCGTGAGCAGTACTTC
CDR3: CASSRTGSREQYF

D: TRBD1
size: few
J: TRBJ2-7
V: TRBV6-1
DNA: TGTGCCAGCAGTCAAGGGACAGGGGGCTTTGTCTACGAGCAGTACTTC
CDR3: CASSQGTGGFVYEQYF

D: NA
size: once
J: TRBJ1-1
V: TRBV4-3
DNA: TGCGCCAGCAGCCAAGAAAGGCAGGCCACTGAAGCTTTCTTT
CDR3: CASSQERQATEAFF

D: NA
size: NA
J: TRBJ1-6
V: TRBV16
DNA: TGTGCCAGCAGCCCCCGACAGGATAATTCACCCCTCCACTTT
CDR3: CASSPRQDNSPLHF

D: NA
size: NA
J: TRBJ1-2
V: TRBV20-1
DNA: TGCAGTGCTAGTTTAGCGTATGGCTACACCTTC
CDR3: CSASLAYGYTF

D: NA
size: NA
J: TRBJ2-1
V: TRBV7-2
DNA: TGTGCCAGCAGCTGGGGGCTAGTGGGCAATGAGCAGTTCTTC
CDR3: CASSWGLVGNEQFF

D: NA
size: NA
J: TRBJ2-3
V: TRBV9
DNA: TGTGCCAGCACCCAGTTCTACGGGTATGGAGATACGCAGTATTTT
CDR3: CASTQFYGYGDTQYF

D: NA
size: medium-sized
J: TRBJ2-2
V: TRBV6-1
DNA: TGTGCCAGCAGTGAAGCGTCCGGGGGCACCGGGGAGCTGTTTTTT
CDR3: CASSEASGGTGELFF

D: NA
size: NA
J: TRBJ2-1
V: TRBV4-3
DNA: TGCGCCAGCAGCCGTAGCGGTACCCTGGGGAATGAGCAGTTCTTC
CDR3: CASSRSGTLGNEQFF

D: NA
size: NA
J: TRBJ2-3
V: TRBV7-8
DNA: TGTGCCAGCAGCCTCACAGATACGCAGTATTTT
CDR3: CASSLTDTQYF

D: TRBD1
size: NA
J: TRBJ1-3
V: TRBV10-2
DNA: TGCGCCAGCATCCGGATCCCCTCCGGGACAGGGGAGGGAAACACCATATATTTT
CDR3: CASIRIPSGTGEGNTIYF

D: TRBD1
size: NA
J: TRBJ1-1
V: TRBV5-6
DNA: TGTGCCAGCAGCAGATACAGGGGGCTGAACACTGAAGCTTTCTTT
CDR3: CASSRYRGLNTEAFF

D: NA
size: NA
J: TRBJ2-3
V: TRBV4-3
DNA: TGCGCCAGCAGCCAAGAACTAGTCTGGGCAGATACGCAGTATTTT
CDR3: CASSQELVWADTQYF

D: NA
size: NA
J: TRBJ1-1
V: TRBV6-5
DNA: TGTGCCAGCAGCCTATTTAACAGGAACACTGAAGCTTTCTTT
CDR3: CASSLFNRNTEAFF

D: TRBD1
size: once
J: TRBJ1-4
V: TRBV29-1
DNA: TGCAGCGCCGCTCCGGGGACAGGGGGACCTAATGAAAAACTGTTTTTT
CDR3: CSAAPGTGGPNEKLFF

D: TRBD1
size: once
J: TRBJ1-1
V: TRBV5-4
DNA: TGTGCCAGCACCAACAGGGGCCGAATGAACACTGAAGCTTTCTTT
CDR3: CASTNRGRMNTEAFF

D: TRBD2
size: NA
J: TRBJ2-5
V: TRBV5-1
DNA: TGCGCCAGCAGGAGAGTACTAGCGGGGGGAGGGGAGACCCAGTACTTC
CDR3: CASRRVLAGGGETQYF

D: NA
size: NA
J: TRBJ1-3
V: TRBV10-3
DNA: TGTGCCATCAGTGGGACCTTTACAGGGACCCGCTCTGGAAACACCATATATTTT
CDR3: CAISGTFTGTRSGNTIYF

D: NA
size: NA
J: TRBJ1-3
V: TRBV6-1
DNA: TGTGCCAGCAGTGTGCAGGGCTCTGGAAACACCATATATTTT
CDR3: CASSVQGSGNTIYF

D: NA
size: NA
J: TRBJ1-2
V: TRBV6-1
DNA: TGTGCCAGCAGACCTCAGGAGGGATTAAACTATGGCTACACCTTC
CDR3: CASRPQEGLNYGYTF

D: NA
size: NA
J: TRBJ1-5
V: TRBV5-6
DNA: TGTGCCAGCAGCCGGGGGTATGGCAATCAGCCCCAGCATTTT
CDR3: CASSRGYGNQPQHF

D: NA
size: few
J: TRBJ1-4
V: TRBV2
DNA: TGTGCCAGTCACCAGGCTGGTGAAAAACTGTTTTTT
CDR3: CASHQAGEKLFF

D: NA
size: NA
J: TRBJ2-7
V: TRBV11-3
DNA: TGTGCCAGCAGCTTAGATGGTGATTCCAGGTACGAGCAGTACTTC
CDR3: CASSLDGDSRYEQYF

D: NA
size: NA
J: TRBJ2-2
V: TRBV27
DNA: TGTGCCAGCAGTTTAGGCCCCGCGAACACCGGGGAGCTGTTTTTT
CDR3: CASSLGPANTGELFF

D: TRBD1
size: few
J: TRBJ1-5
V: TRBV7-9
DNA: TGTGCCAGCAGTCTCGACAGGGGATATCAGCCCCAGCATTTT
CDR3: CASSLDRGYQPQHF

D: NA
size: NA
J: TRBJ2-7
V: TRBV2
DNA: TGTGCCAGCACTTTGGACGCTGGACTCGAGCAGTACTTC
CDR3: CASTLDAGLEQYF

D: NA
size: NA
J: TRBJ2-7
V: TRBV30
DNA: TGTGCCTGGAGTGTACGGGGCCCCGGGACACTGTGGGGCAGCTCCTACGAGCAGTACTTC
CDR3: CAWSVRGPGTLWGSSYEQYF

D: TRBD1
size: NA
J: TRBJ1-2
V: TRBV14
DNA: TGTGCCAGCAGCCAAGGTGGGACAGGGGCGTACTATGGCTACACCTTC
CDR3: CASSQGGTGAYYGYTF

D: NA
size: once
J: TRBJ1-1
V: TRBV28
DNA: TGTGCCAGCAGTCCAGGGGCAGGCGCTTTCTTT
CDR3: CASSPGAGAFF

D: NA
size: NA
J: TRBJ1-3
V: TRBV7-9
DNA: TGTGCCAGCAGCTTATGGGGCAGAGTAGCTGGAAACACCATATATTTT
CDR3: CASSLWGRVAGNTIYF

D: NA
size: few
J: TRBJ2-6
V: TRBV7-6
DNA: TGTGCCAGCAGCTTAGGCTCCGCGGGGGGGGCCAACGTCCTGACTTTC
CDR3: CASSLGSAGGANVLTF

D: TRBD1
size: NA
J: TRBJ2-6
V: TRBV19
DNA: TGTGCCAGTAGTATATGGGAGGACAGGGCGACCTCTGGGGCCAACGTCCTGACTTTC
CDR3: CASSIWEDRATSGANVLTF

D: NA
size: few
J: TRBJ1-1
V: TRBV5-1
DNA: TGCGCCAGCAGCCCCGACATGGGCATGAACACTGAAGCTTTCTTT
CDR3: CASSPDMGMNTEAFF

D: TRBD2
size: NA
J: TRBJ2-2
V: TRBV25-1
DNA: TGTGCCAGCAGTAGGACTAGCCCCTCGAACACCGGGGAGCTGTTTTTT
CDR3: CASSRTSPSNTGELFF

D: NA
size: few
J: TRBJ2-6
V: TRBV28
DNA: TGTGCCAGCAGTACAGTAGGGGCCAACGTCCTGACTTTC
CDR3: CASSTVGANVLTF

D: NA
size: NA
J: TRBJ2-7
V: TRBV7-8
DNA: TGTGCCAGCAGCAACCCTACCTACGAGCAGTACTTC
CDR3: CASSNPTYEQYF

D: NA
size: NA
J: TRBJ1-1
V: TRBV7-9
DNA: TGTGCCAGCAGCTCCCCACAGGGTTTGAACACTGAAGCTTTCTTT
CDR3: CASSSPQGLNTEAFF

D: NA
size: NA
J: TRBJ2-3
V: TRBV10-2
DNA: TGCGCCAGCAGTGAGGTGGCAGGCGGGTCCACAGATACGCAGTATTTT
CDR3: CASSEVAGGSTDTQYF

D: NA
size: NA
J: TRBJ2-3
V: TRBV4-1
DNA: TGCGCCAGCAGCCAGGTCAGGACAGATACGCAGTATTTT
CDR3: CASSQVRTDTQYF